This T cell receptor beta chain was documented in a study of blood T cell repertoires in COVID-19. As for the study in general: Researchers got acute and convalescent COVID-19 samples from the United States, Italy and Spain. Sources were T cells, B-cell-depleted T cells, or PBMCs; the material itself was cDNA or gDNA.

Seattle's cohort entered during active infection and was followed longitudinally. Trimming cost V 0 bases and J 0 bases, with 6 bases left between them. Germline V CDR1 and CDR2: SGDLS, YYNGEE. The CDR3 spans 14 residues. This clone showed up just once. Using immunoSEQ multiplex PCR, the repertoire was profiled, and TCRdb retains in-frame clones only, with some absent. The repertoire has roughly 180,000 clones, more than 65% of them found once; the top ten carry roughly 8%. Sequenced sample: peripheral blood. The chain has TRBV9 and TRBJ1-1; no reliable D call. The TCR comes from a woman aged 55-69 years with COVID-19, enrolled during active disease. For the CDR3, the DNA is TGTGCCAGCAGCGTAGCGGGTCTGAACACTGAAGCTTTCTTT. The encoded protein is CASSVAGLNTEAFF.